The rows below give T cell receptor beta chains drawn from one sample of a study of cytomegalovirus exposure and HLA in healthy donors. The repertoire was sequenced with immunoSEQ multiplex PCR; TCRdb's copy has only in-frame clones and lacks some. This sample carries about 83,000 clones, around 78% of them seen once, and the ten largest clones take 5.9%. Material for sequencing was PBMCs. These receptors all stem from a man younger than 30 in good health and CMV-seropositive. Each CDR3 is given with its conserved first and last residue. The D gene is left open where the match is weak. Only some rows state a clone size, as once, few, many or a class for expanded clones.

d_gene,v_gene,abundance,j_gene,CDR3aa,CDR3nt
-,TRBV5-1,-,TRBJ2-7,CASSSRVPPGYEQYF,TGCGCCAGCAGCTCGAGGGTCCCCCCCGGCTACGAGCAGTACTTC
TRBD2,TRBV4-1,-,TRBJ2-7,CASSPGLAGGYEQYF,TGCGCCAGCAGCCCAGGACTAGCGGGAGGCTACGAGCAGTACTTC
TRBD1,TRBV19,-,TRBJ1-4,CASILYRGEKLFF,TGTGCCAGTATTCTATACAGGGGCGAAAAACTGTTTTTT
-,TRBV28,-,TRBJ1-2,CASSFGTVWGYTF,TGTGCCAGCAGTTTTGGAACAGTATGGGGCTACACCTTC
-,TRBV7-9,few,TRBJ1-1,CASRAGQINTEAFF,TGTGCCAGCAGGGCCGGACAGATAAACACTGAAGCTTTCTTT
-,TRBV2,many,TRBJ2-7,CASSSGPGNEQYF,TGTGCCAGCAGCTCAGGCCCAGGAAACGAGCAGTACTTC
-,TRBV2,-,TRBJ2-7,CASSAPRVPYEQYF,TGTGCCAGCAGTGCCCCGAGGGTCCCCTACGAGCAGTACTTC
-,TRBV9,-,TRBJ2-1,CASSPGLASYNEQFF,TGTGCCAGCAGCCCCGGACTGGCCTCCTACAATGAGCAGTTCTTC
-,TRBV6-5,-,TRBJ2-2,CASSWRAGTGELFF,TGTGCCAGCAGTTGGAGGGCCGGCACCGGGGAGCTGTTTTTT
-,TRBV2,-,TRBJ2-7,CASSAFVTADEQYF,TGTGCCAGCAGTGCGTTTGTAACAGCGGACGAGCAGTACTTC
-,TRBV4-1,-,TRBJ1-2,CASSQEGTRGNYGYTF,TGCGCCAGCAGCCAAGAGGGCACCAGGGGAAACTATGGCTACACCTTC
-,TRBV4-1,-,TRBJ2-7,CASSLENSGTYEQYF,TGCGCCAGCAGCCTAGAAAATAGCGGTACTTACGAGCAGTACTTC
-,TRBV5-4,-,TRBJ2-7,CASSSFQNEQYF,TGTGCCAGCAGCTCCTTCCAGAACGAGCAGTACTTC
TRBD1,TRBV7-9,-,TRBJ2-7,CASSLRDSEYEQYF,TGTGCCAGCAGCTTAAGGGACAGTGAGTACGAGCAGTACTTC
-,TRBV11-2,-,TRBJ2-7,CASSFGQPYEQYF,TGTGCCAGCAGTTTCGGACAGCCCTACGAGCAGTACTTC
-,TRBV7-8,-,TRBJ1-2,CASSPGNSYGYTF,TGTGCCAGCAGTCCCGGGAACAGCTATGGCTACACCTTC
TRBD1,TRBV5-4,-,TRBJ2-7,CASSTGQGRTYEQYF,TGTGCCAGCAGCACTGGACAGGGTAGGACCTACGAGCAGTACTTC
-,TRBV28,-,TRBJ2-7,CASSFVRLRGRSEQYF,TGTGCCAGCAGTTTCGTCCGGCTCAGGGGTCGTTCCGAGCAGTACTTC
-,TRBV4-1,-,TRBJ1-6,CASSQDSGDPLHF,TGCGCCAGCAGCCAAGATTCGGGTGATCCCCTCCACTTT
TRBD2,TRBV5-4,-,TRBJ2-1,CASSLDSGRDNEQFF,TGTGCCAGCAGCTTGGATAGCGGGCGAGACAATGAGCAGTTCTTC
-,TRBV6-5,-,TRBJ1-1,CASSYSEVVSTEAFF,TGTGCCAGCAGTTACTCTGAGGTCGTGAGCACTGAAGCTTTCTTT
TRBD1,TRBV6-5,-,TRBJ2-7,CASSYFAGQGGSEQYF,TGTGCCAGCAGTTACTTTGCGGGACAGGGAGGTAGTGAGCAGTACTTC
-,TRBV28,few,TRBJ1-5,CASSSGPRDWDQPQHF,TGTGCCAGCAGCTCCGGCCCCCGGGATTGGGATCAGCCCCAGCATTTT
TRBD1,TRBV6-1,-,TRBJ2-5,CASSEDRVTETQYF,TGTGCCAGCAGTGAGGACAGGGTCACAGAGACCCAGTACTTC
TRBD2,TRBV28,few,TRBJ2-1,CASSGLAGYNEQFF,TGTGCCAGCAGCGGACTAGCGGGGTACAATGAGCAGTTCTTC
-,TRBV19,-,TRBJ1-1,CASSKAGRVEAFF,TGTGCCAGTAGTAAGGCAGGGAGGGTTGAAGCTTTCTTT
-,TRBV6-4,few,TRBJ2-1,CASSVLQDQSYNEQFF,TGTGCCAGCAGTGTATTGCAGGATCAATCCTACAATGAGCAGTTCTTC
TRBD1,TRBV6-5,-,TRBJ2-7,CASSYSGQGYEQYF,TGTGCCAGCAGTTACTCGGGACAGGGTTACGAGCAGTACTTC
TRBD2,TRBV5-4,once,TRBJ2-5,CASSLGTSGSRETQYF,TGTGCCAGCAGCTTGGGGACTAGCGGGAGTCGAGAGACCCAGTACTTC
TRBD2,TRBV6-5,-,TRBJ2-7,CASRLAGVGEQYF,TGTGCCAGCCGACTAGCGGGAGTTGGCGAGCAGTACTTC
TRBD2,TRBV5-6,-,TRBJ2-7,CASSPSGSGEQYF,TGTGCCAGCAGCCCCAGCGGGAGCGGCGAGCAGTACTTC
TRBD2,TRBV10-1,few,TRBJ2-1,CASSGGRLAGDDEQFF,TGCGCCAGCAGTGGGGGGAGACTAGCGGGAGACGATGAGCAGTTCTTC
-,TRBV6-1,-,TRBJ2-2,CASRTGPPTGELFF,TGTGCCAGCCGGACTGGCCCCCCCACCGGGGAGCTGTTTTTT
TRBD1,TRBV19,-,TRBJ1-2,CASSKPGQGARGYTF,TGTGCCAGTAGTAAACCGGGACAGGGGGCGCGAGGCTACACCTTC
TRBD2,TRBV5-6,once,TRBJ2-1,CARNLAGDYNEQFF,TGTGCCAGGAACCTAGCGGGAGACTACAATGAGCAGTTCTTC
TRBD2,TRBV5-6,-,TRBJ2-5,CASSRPASGRLSRETQYF,TGTGCCAGCAGCCGCCCCGCTAGCGGGAGGCTCAGTCGGGAGACCCAGTACTTC
TRBD2,TRBV11-2,-,TRBJ2-7,CASSLTSVDYEQYF,TGTGCCAGCAGCCTAACTAGCGTTGACTACGAGCAGTACTTC
-,TRBV28,once,TRBJ2-1,CASSGSGRGDNEQFF,TGTGCCAGCAGTGGAAGCGGGCGCGGGGATAATGAGCAGTTCTTC
TRBD1,TRBV7-3,once,TRBJ1-1,CASHRGGDTEAFF,TGTGCCAGTCACAGGGGTGGCGACACTGAAGCTTTCTTT
-,TRBV19,-,TRBJ2-7,CASSPDRRGEQYF,TGTGCCAGTAGTCCAGACAGGAGAGGCGAGCAGTACTTC